This TCR beta chain emerged from a study of blood T cell repertoires in COVID-19. On the study more broadly: PBMCs, B-cell-depleted T cells, or T cells provided the cDNA or gDNA that made up the material.

In the authors' methods: Reference gene primer amplification gave nucleated cell count estimates. Clones were sequenced by immunoSEQ multiplex PCR, and TCRdb holds only the in-frame ones, with some missing. V and J calls and clone size are copied from that table; D and trimming were computed from the DNA. Found here are around 94,000 clones, roughly 84% of them singletons; the top ten hold 6.3%. V lost 0 bases and J lost 0, with 4 bases in between. CDR3 size: 13 residues. CDR1 is GTSNPN and CDR2 is SVGIG in the germline V gene (reference sequence). Sequenced material: peripheral blood. The sequence derives from a man in his sixties with acute or convalescent COVID-19. The V and J genes are TRBV30 and TRBJ2-3, with unresolved D. DNA for the CDR3: TGTGCCTGGAGTGTTAGAAGCACAGATACGCAGTATTTT. This encodes CAWSVRSTDTQYF.